The entry that follows covers one T cell receptor beta chain sequence. This clonotype has a handful of counts. Its antigen specificity is not known. Base qualities are not at hand, and no much larger clone is one base apart. The source of the sample is a study of CD8+CD57+ T cells in acquired aplastic anemia (dated by TCRdb to 2016 to 2019). With respect to the entire study: On average, sorted CD4+ and CD8+ cells yielded approximately 3 ug of extracted DNA, with a range of roughly 0.17 to 27.4 ug. A CD8+CD57+ expansion meant a frequency higher than the mean frequency seen in healthy subjects.

The patients picked for sequencing were ones in whom flow cytometry had shown an expansion of CD8+CD57+ cells. Every patient had a diagnosis of severe acquired aplastic anemia based on International Study of Aplastic Anemia and Agranulocytosis and Camitta criteria. No patient had received any therapy when blood was sampled. In the study, sorted CD4+ and CD8+ blood T cells from patients with severe aplastic anemia and from healthy subjects underwent deep sequencing of TCR repertoires. In the USA, patient enrollment took place under clinicaltrials.gov protocols 00001620, 01623167, 00001397, 00071045, 00081523 and 00961064. Ficoll-Paque density gradient centrifugation was used to isolate peripheral blood mononuclear cells. CD4+ and CD8+ T cells were sorted by FACS or magnetic beads before DNA extraction. The CDR3 numbers 13 residues from cysteine through phenylalanine. This entry keeps only the CDR3 DNA: 39 bases, framed from base 1. Reading the germline V gene (reference sequence) gives CDR1 SEHNR and CDR2 FQNEAQ. V drops 6 bases and J drops 5 bases, leaving 10 bases in between.

Genomic DNA served as template for TCR beta VDJ combination and CDR3 sequence profiling. TCR repertoire sequencing was run on an Illumina HiSeq 2000. Per the original workflow: TRBV/TRBJ rearrangement plots, CDR3 size and DJ length profiles, and Simpson's diversity index were used to assess repertoires. The most abundant DNA sequence in the deep sequencing data was defined as the immunodominant clone. CDR3 amino acid sequences were checked for sharing across subjects and were also compared against the VDJdb database and published repertoires. Using fastp trimming at Q25 and MiXCR clonotype assembly, TCRdb reanalyzed the public sequencing data and kept in-frame beta chains. Duplicate CDR3 protein sequences are folded into a single record with the most common DNA and genes. The V and J calls were determined by TCRdb, not by the authors. Present in this sample are roughly 150,000 distinct CDR3 sequences, less than 50% of which were seen just once. About 2.9% of the sample is in the top ten clones.

General study outcomes and caveats: Roughly 31 CD8+ CDR3 sequences were shared between patients and controls but appeared highly expressed in patients and within their immunodominant clones. Between patients and healthy controls, no significant difference in CD8+ Simpson's diversity was found (P=0.060).

The chain is made from TRBV7-9 and TRBJ2-2; the D segment could be TRBD1, given 5 matching bases. The clonotype comes from a human donor with aplastic anemia. Sequenced: sorted CD4+, CD8+, or CD8+CD57+ T cells (not recorded which) from PBMCs. CDR3 loop: CASSSQGTGELFF. The nucleotide sequence reads TGTGCCAGCAGTTCTCAGGGTACCGGGGAGCTGTTTTTT.